This TCR beta chain was profiled in a study of CD8 T cells in ankylosing spondylitis listed by TCRdb under 2017. About the study as a whole: To find TCR variants linked to disease, the study profiled T cell receptor beta repertoires in ankylosing spondylitis patients and healthy donors. The full study cohort was made up of approximately 24 ankylosing spondylitis patients and around 100 healthy donors. Samples of peripheral blood were taken, and for ankylosing spondylitis patients, synovial fluid was collected as well.

Including the terminal cysteine and phenylalanine, the CDR3 comprises 15 residues. Left in the record is the CDR3 DNA by itself, 45 bases read in frame from the first base. Via the germline V gene (reference sequence), CDR1 is SEHNR and CDR2 FQNEAQ. Unmatched junction bases come to 5, with V trimmed by 5 bases and J by 2 bases. This clonotype was found many times. The target of this receptor is not known. No much larger clone exists at a distance of one base, and base qualities are not known. The study at large found these results: Some motif variants had previously been reported in the synovial fluid and blood of reactive arthritis patients, which suggests shared mechanisms of disease initiation. In peripheral blood, the disease-linked clones were found at relatively low frequencies and had a CD8+ phenotype. Significant enrichment of the disease-linked clones was reported in matched synovial fluid samples from ankylosing spondylitis patients. Blood from ankylosing spondylitis patients appeared to be characterized by a TCR beta motif made up of several highly homologous amino acid variants.

TCRdb shows the sequencer as Illumina HiSeq 2500. TCR beta libraries were prepared by quantitative 5'-RACE with molecular barcodes. Under the source paper's analysis protocol: A new computational method, built on a probabilistic model of VDJ rearrangement, was used to identify disease-linked TCR variants. TCRdb reprocessed the public reads (quality trimming at Q25 with fastp, clone calling with MiXCR) and kept in-frame beta chains. Rows with a matching CDR3 protein are joined into one entry that keeps the most common DNA and genes. These V and J calls rely on TCRdb rather than the paper's analysis. This sample gives 220,000 or so distinct CDR3 sequences in total; about 10% of them show up just once. The biggest ten clones account for 21% of the sample.

The source of this sequence is a male donor with ankylosing spondylitis or in good health (not recorded which). The sequencing input was blood, either unsorted or a sorted T cell fraction (not recorded which). Recombination joined TRBV7-9 with TRBJ2-2, with 7 junctional bases fitting TRBD2. The DNA is as follows: TGTGCCAGCAGCCGGACTAGGGATAACACCGGGGAGCTGTTTTTT. Its coded protein is CASSRTRDNTGELFF.